The table lists the clone carrying this T cell receptor beta chain with many counts. The data were taken from a study of T cells in Graves' hyperthyroidism and ophthalmopathy. Ophthalmopathy in the patients scored at least 3 on Clinical Activity Score and at least 4 on NOSPECS grade, lasting under 3 months. RNA transcripts provided the source from which TCR beta CDR3 regions were amplified. TCR CDR3 regions were first amplified by RT-PCR with HTBI primers. TCRdb independently ran MiXCR on the multiplex PCR reads; one entry per CDR3 protein. The sample consists of 250,000 or so distinct CDR3 sequences, around 17% of them appearing once. This CDR3 has 16 residues. The V segment lost 6 bases and the J segment 7 bases; nucleotides outside the gene matches: 10. Germline CDR1 and CDR2: MNHEY and SVGEGT.

The V call is TRBV6-2 or TRBV6-3, the J call TRBJ2-1; 12 nucleotides agree with TRBD2. This clonotype was sampled from a woman between 18 and 29 years old with Graves' ophthalmopathy. The specimen was blood. CDR3 in DNA: TGTGCCAGCAGCTCCCGACTAGCGGGAGATATGAATGAGCAGTTCTTC. Protein: CASSSRLAGDMNEQFF.